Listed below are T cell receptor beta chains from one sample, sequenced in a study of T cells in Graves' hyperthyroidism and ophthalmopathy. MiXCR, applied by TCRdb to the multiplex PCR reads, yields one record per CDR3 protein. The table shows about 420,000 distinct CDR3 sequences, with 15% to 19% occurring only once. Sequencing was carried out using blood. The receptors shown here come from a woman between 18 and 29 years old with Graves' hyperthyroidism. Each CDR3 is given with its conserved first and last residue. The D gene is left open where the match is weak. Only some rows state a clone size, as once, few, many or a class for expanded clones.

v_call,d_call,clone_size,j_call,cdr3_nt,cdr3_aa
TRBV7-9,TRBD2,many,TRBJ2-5,TGTGCCAGCAGCTTAGGGGTGACTAGCACGAACCAAGAGACCCAGTACTTC,CASSLGVTSTNQETQYF
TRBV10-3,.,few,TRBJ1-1,TGTGCCATCAGTGATAGTCAGGGGCCGGGTACTGAAGCTTTCTTT,CAISDSQGPGTEAFF
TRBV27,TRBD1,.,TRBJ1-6,TGTGCCGGCAGTTTTCGACAGGGGGGTATTGGTTCACCCCTCCACTTT,CAGSFRQGGIGSPLHF
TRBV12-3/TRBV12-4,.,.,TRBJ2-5,TGTGCCAGCAGACTCGCGGGGGCCCCGTACCAAGAGACCCAGTACTTC,CASRLAGAPYQETQYF
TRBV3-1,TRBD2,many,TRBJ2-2,TGTGCCAGCAGGGACCGACTAGGCGGGAGGGTTAACGGGGAGCTGTTTTTT,CASRDRLGGRVNGELFF
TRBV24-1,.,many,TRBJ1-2,TGTGCCACCAGCCGGACGGGCTATGGCTACACCTTC,CATSRTGYGYTF
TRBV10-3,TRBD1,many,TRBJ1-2,TGTGCCATCATCCAGGACAGGTCAACGAACTTTCCCAATGATGGCTACACCTTC,CAIIQDRSTNFPNDGYTF
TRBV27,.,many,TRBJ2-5,TGTGCCAGCCACCAACAAGGGGGGTACAAAGAGACCCAGTACTTC,CASHQQGGYKETQYF
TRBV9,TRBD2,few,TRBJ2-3,TGTGCCAGCAGCACTCGGACTAGCGGGGAGACTACCGCAGATACGCAGTATTTT,CASSTRTSGETTADTQYF
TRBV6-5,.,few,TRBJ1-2,TGTGCCAGCAGTTACGGGGGGACCGACTATGGCTACACCTTC,CASSYGGTDYGYTF
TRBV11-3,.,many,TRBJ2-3,TGTGCCAGCAGCTTAGGGAGGGCCGATACGCAGTATTTT,CASSLGRADTQYF
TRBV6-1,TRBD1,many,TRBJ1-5,TGTGCCAGCGAAAGCTTCCTGCAGGGGGGCAATCAGCCCCAGCATTTT,CASESFLQGGNQPQHF
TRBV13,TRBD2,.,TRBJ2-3,TGTGCCAGCAGCTTAGATCCCTTAGCGGGAGGAGATACGCAGTATTTT,CASSLDPLAGGDTQYF
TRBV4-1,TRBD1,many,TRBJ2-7,TGCGCCAGCAGCCAACCTCGGACAGGGGGCGAGCAGTACTTC,CASSQPRTGGEQYF
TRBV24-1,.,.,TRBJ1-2,TGTGCCACCAGTGGTCCCCGGGTTGGGGACTATGGCTACACCTTC,CATSGPRVGDYGYTF
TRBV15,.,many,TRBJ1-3,TGTGCCACCAGCAGAGGGCTGAAGTCCGGCTCTGGAAACACCATATATTTT,CATSRGLKSGSGNTIYF
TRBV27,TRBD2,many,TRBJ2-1,TGTGCCAGCAGCTCGCAGCGGGGCCCCAATGAGCAGTTCTTC,CASSSQRGPNEQFF
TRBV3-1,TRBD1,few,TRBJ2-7,TGTGTCAGCAGCCGGGACAGGGTTGGAGAGCAGTACTTC,CVSSRDRVGEQYF
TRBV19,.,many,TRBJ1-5,TGTGCCAGTAGACTCGCCACGGGTAGCAATCAGCCCCAGCATTTT,CASRLATGSNQPQHF
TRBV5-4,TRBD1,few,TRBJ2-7,TGTGCCAGCAGCTACAGGGGGCGCCCCAACGAGCAGTACTTC,CASSYRGRPNEQYF
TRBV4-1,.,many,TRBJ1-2,TGCGCCAGCAGCCAAGGAACCGCAGGAACTTATGGCTACACCTTC,CASSQGTAGTYGYTF
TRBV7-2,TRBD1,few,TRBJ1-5,TGTGCCAGCAGCTTATGGGGACAGGGGGCGGGACAGCCCCAGCATTTT,CASSLWGQGAGQPQHF
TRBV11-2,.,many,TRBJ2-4,TGTGCCAGCAGCTTAGGTTCTGGGACGGGGAAAAACATTCAGTACTTC,CASSLGSGTGKNIQYF
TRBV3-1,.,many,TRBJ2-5,TGTGCCAGCAGCCAGAGGACACCCAAGGAGACCCAGTACTTC,CASSQRTPKETQYF
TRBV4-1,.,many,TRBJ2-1,TGCGCCAGCAGCCACAGACCTCACAATGAGCAGTTCTTC,CASSHRPHNEQFF
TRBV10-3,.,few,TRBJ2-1,TGTGCCATTGGAGAAGGGGGGAATGAGCAGTTCTTC,CAIGEGGNEQFF
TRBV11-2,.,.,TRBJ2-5,TGTGCCAGCAGCCAAGATGGGCCAGCCGGGGAGATTATAGAGACCCAGTACTTC,CASSQDGPAGEIIETQYF
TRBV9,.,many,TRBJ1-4,TGTGCCAGCAGTCAGTCTAGAGCAACTAATGAAAAACTGTTTTTT,CASSQSRATNEKLFF
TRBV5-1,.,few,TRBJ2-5,TGCGCCAGCAGCTTGGAACCCAGCGGGACCCAGTACTTC,CASSLEPSGTQYF
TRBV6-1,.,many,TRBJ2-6,TGTGCCAGCAGTGAATCATCCCCTGGGGCCAACGTCCTGACTTTC,CASSESSPGANVLTF
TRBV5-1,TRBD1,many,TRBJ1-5,TGCGCCAGCAGCTTGGCCGGACAGGGGGGTCAGCCCCAGCATTTT,CASSLAGQGGQPQHF